This T cell receptor beta chain stems from a study of blood T cell repertoires in COVID-19. About the study: Samples of COVID-19 (acute and convalescent) were obtained from the United States, Italy and Spain. PBMCs, B-cell-depleted T cells, or T cells provided the cDNA or gDNA that made up the material.

Sequencing was performed with immunoSEQ multiplex PCR; in TCRdb, only in-frame clones are kept and a portion is missing. The sample holds approximately 250,000 clones; roughly 90% are singletons and the top ten take approximately 2.9%. The germline V gene encodes CDR1 MNHEY and CDR2 SVGAGI. V dropped 6 bases and J dropped 0 bases, with 11 bases sitting between them. There are 15 residues in the CDR3. All enrollees were about 18 to 89 years old and from about 24 US areas. The sequence derives from a man in his forties who had been exposed to COVID-19. The sequenced sample consisted of PBMCs or T cells enriched from blood (not recorded which). This chain uses TRBV6-5 with TRBJ2-2; D is undetermined. For the CDR3, the DNA is TGTGCCAGCAGGCCAGGCTATACGAACACCGGGGAGCTGTTTTTT. It is translated as CASRPGYTNTGELFF.